The entry below gives a single T cell receptor beta chain sequence along with its context. The antigen remains undetermined. Amplification used 60 Vbeta primers and 13 Jbeta primers. Only in-frame clones appear in the TCRdb table, and some are missing; sequencing was by immunoSEQ multiplex PCR. The data hold about 190,000 clones, with roughly 73% observed a single time. This record comes from a study of cytomegalovirus exposure and HLA in healthy donors. Study-wide findings and caveats: Researchers reported that a few CMV-associated chains were confirmed in vitro as CMV antigen-specific. Published work reported that the classifier diagnosed cytomegalovirus status with high specificity and sensitivity.

V was pared by 3 bases and J by 4 bases, with 11 bases of the junction left unmatched. This CDR3 region has 16 residues. Germline lookup yields CDR1 SGHTA and CDR2 FQGNSA. The sample comprised PBMCs. The gene calls are TRBV7-2 and TRBJ2-7; 8 bases align to TRBD2. The sequence was obtained from a woman under 40 in good health and CMV-seropositive. For the CDR3, the DNA is TGTGCCAGCAGCTTGTCGGGGGCTAGCGGGTTTTACGAGCAGTACTTC. Translating it yields CASSLSGASGFYEQYF.